The clone carrying this T cell receptor beta chain was observed a handful of times. What it binds is not known. The authors made TCR cDNA by 5'RACE template switching, adding a universal primer site and UMIs. TCRdb passed the 5' RACE reads through MiXCR, listing each CDR3 protein once. The sample holds about 350,000 distinct CDR3 sequences, about 7.8% seen once. The sample originates from a study of T cells after yellow fever vaccination. The study, taken as a whole, reports: It was the secondary response that reached its peak faster, day 5 versus 15, but it was weaker. The study re-detected most primary-vaccination clones after the booster (96% CD4, roughly 88% CD8). Clonotype sharing between CD4 and CD8 compartments was small.

The specimen comprised PBMCs, sampled about 49 days after the first yellow fever vaccination. The TCR comes from a man younger than 35 who received the YFV17D yellow fever vaccine.

DNA of the CDR3: TGCAGTGCTAGAGATCGAAGGGGGGGCCGCGGTGAGCAGTTCTTC. Translated: CSARDRRGGRGEQFF. The J gene is TRBJ2-1, the V gene TRBV20-1, with D tentatively TRBD2 (7 bases). Trimming left V 0 bases short and J 9 bases short, with 18 bases between. The CDR3 sequence is 15 residues long. The germline V gene has CDR1 DFQATT and CDR2 SNEGSKA (reference sequence).